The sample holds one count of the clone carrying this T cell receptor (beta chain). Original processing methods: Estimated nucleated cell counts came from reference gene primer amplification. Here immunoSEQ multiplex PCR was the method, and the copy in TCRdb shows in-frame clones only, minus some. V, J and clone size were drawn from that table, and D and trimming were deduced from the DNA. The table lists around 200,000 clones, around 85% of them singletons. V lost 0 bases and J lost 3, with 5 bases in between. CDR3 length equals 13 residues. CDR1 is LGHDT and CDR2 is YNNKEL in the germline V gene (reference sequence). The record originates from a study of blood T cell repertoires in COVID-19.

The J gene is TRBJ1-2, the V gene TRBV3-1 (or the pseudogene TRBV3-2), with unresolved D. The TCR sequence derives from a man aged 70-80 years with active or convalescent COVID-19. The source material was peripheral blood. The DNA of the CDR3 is TGTGCCAGCAGCCAAGATCCAGACTATGGCTACACCTTC. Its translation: CASSQDPDYGYTF.